This T cell receptor (beta chain) was captured by sequencing in a study of cytomegalovirus exposure and HLA in healthy donors. This CDR3 contains 14 residues. Looked up from germline, CDR1 is MNHEY and CDR2 is SVGAGI. Germline trimming cut 5 bases from V and 5 bases from J; bases unmatched to any gene: 5. It was with 60 Vbeta and 13 Jbeta primers that the PCR ran. The repertoire was sequenced with immunoSEQ multiplex PCR; TCRdb's copy has only in-frame clones and lacks some. This table holds roughly 250,000 clones, about four fifths found once. The specimen was PBMCs. The V gene is TRBV6-5, the J gene TRBJ1-1, with TRBD1 identical over 10 bases. This TCR was sampled from a woman aged 35 to 49 in good health and CMV-seropositive. The CDR3 here is CASSIRQGATEAFF. CDR3 coding DNA: TGTGCCAGCAGTATACGACAGGGGGCAACTGAAGCTTTCTTT.